The clone carrying this TCR beta chain was counted between two and nine times. The record originates from a study of blood T cell repertoires in COVID-19. Assay used: immunoSEQ multiplex PCR; TCRdb lists only in-frame clones, some missing. Of 300,000 or so clones listed, nearly 90% are singletons. Germline V gives CDR1 MDHEN, CDR2 SYDVKM. V shed 2 bases, J shed 2 bases, and the junction held 3 bases outside the gene matches. The CDR3 loop spans 15 amino acids. Across under 25 US areas, participants ranged in age from 18 to 89 years. Researchers sorted participants into cohorts using their self-reported clinical history. Donors in Cohort 3 who had recovered were those with two negative PCRs, healthcare professional clearance, or resolution of their symptoms.

This sequence originates from a woman in her twenties or thirties who had recovered from COVID-19. The gene calls are TRBV28 and TRBJ1-2, with TRBD1 matching 9 bases. The sequenced sample was PBMCs or T cells enriched from blood (not recorded which). The CDR3 DNA follows: TGTGCCAGCAGTTTAGAAGGACAGGGGAACTATGGCTACACCTTC. It translates to CASSLEGQGNYGYTF.